Sequencing of this T cell receptor (beta chain) was carried out in a study of CD8 T cells in Susac syndrome. An input of roughly 0.5 to 1 ug of RNA was subjected to reverse transcription using random hexamers. MiXCR, run by TCRdb on the immunoSEQ multiplex PCR reads, gives a single entry per CDR3 protein. The sample contains 200,000 to 250,000 distinct CDR3 sequences, about 96% of which appear only once. The germline V and J ends were trimmed by 5 bases and 6 bases, with 16 bases remaining between them. CDR1 and CDR2 from the germline V gene are SGHTA and FQGNSA. This CDR3 is 15 amino acids long. The rearrangement uses TRBV7-2 and TRBJ2-2; weak D call: TRBD2 (6 bases). The sequence was obtained from a human donor with multiple sclerosis. Material: CD4+ T cells from PBMCs. CDR3 sequence (DNA): TGTGCCAGCAGCCCTGATCCGCGGGGCTCCGGGGAGCTGTTTTTT. Its translation is CASSPDPRGSGELFF.